The 26 T cell receptor beta chains reported below all come from one sample, sequenced in a study of cytomegalovirus exposure and HLA in healthy donors (dated by TCRdb to between 2016 and 2019). Library generation was performed with the immunoSEQ multiplex PCR assay. For the multiplex PCR, a mixture combining 60 forward primers for TCR Vbeta segments and 13 reverse primers for TCR Jbeta segments was used. The table comes from immuneACCESS by way of TCRdb, which keeps in-frame sequences with V and J called. Part of the clones is missing from these tables; in studies checked, under half for an unresolved V gene and the rest for unknown reasons. Counted in this sample were roughly 200,000 clones; about 77% of them appeared once. Of the sample, approximately 2.6% falls within the top ten clones. Sequenced sample: PBMCs. The receptors stem from a female donor in good health and CMV-seronegative.

This clone was counted a few times. V and J are TRBV5-1 and TRBJ1-5; D gene ambiguous. Germline values: CDR1 SGHRS, CDR2 YFSETQ. V shed 1 base and J shed 2 bases, with 7 bases lying between them. The CDR3 extends over 14 amino acids. CDR3 DNA: TGCGCCAGCAGCTTGTCTGGAGGCAATCAGCCCCAGCATTTT. Translated: CASSLSGGNQPQHF.

The rearrangement joins TRBV11-1 to TRBJ1-6, with 8 bases that match TRBD1. The V gene's germline CDR1 is SGHAT and CDR2 FQDESV (reference sequence). V dropped 4 bases and J dropped 6; count of bases not matched to a gene: 5. The CDR3 contains 15 residues. This CDR3 reads CASSSGQGVNSPLHF. The CDR3 nucleotides are TGTGCCAGCAGCTCAGGACAGGGAGTTAATTCACCCCTCCACTTT.

The rearrangement links TRBV4-2 to TRBJ2-3; 16 bases line up with TRBD2. CDR3 length: 19 amino acids. Losses at the gene ends were 2 bases for V and 6 bases for J; bases not matched to a gene: 11. Germline V gene lookup returns CDR1 LGHNA and CDR2 YNFKEQ. The CDR3 protein is CASSQQLGTSGGAVDTQYF. Here the CDR3 DNA reads TGTGCCAGCAGCCAACAGCTCGGGACTAGCGGGGGGGCGGTGGATACGCAGTATTTT.

This clone has a single count. This rearrangement joins TRBV6-1 to TRBJ2-5; a weak D match, TRBD1 (6 bases). The germline V gene has CDR1 MNHNS and CDR2 SASEGT. The germline V and J ends were trimmed by 6 bases and 4 bases, with 9 bases remaining between them. CDR3 length equals 12 residues. The CDR3 nucleotides read TGTGCCAGCAGGGGACACGCAGAGACCCAGTACTTC. It is translated as CASRGHAETQYF.

The genes are TRBV2 and TRBJ2-3; D gene ambiguous. The CDR3 has 14 amino acids. CDR1 is SNHLY, CDR2 FYNNEI, per germline. The V gene lost 8 bases and the J gene lost 2 bases, with 14 bases spanning the gap. CDR3 nucleotide sequence: TGTGCCAGCCTCCCTCGCCTACCCACAGATACGCAGTATTTT. The encoded protein is CASLPRLPTDTQYF.

The V call is TRBV7-9, the J call TRBJ1-2; 10 nucleotides match TRBD1. The germline V gene encodes CDR1 SEHNR and CDR2 FQNEAQ (reference sequence). Trimming took 3 bases from V and 4 from J; bases not matched to a gene: 8. The CDR3 length is 16 residues. DNA of the CDR3: TGTGCCAGCAGCTTGGGGACAGGGGAGGGCAGCTATGGCTACACCTTC. It specifies CASSLGTGEGSYGYTF.

This clone turned up a few times. This sequence joins TRBV5-4 and TRBJ2-7, with TRBD1 identical over 7 bases. CDR1 and CDR2 from the germline V gene are SGHNT and YYREEE (reference sequence). There are 13 residues in the CDR3. The V and J ends lost 2 bases and 4 bases, in that order; junction bases with no gene match: 3. Here the CDR3 reads CASSLGGRYEQYF. The CDR3 DNA follows: TGTGCCAGCAGCTTAGGGGGCAGGTACGAGCAGTACTTC.

The chain has TRBV7-6 and TRBJ2-7; D remains ambiguous. CDR3 size: 13 residues. Trimming took off 5 bases at V and 0 bases at J, with 8 bases between the two ends. Per the germline V gene, CDR1 is SGHVS and CDR2 is FNYEAQ. CDR3 DNA sequence: TGTGCCAGCAGCCCCGACACCTCCTACGAGCAGTACTTC. Translating gives CASSPDTSYEQYF.

The J gene is TRBJ2-3, the V gene TRBV9; a possible D gene is TRBD1 (6 bases). The V and J ends lost 4 bases and 6 bases respectively, with 9 bases between them. Germline CDR1 is SGDLS and CDR2 is YYNGEE. The CDR3 covers 12 residues. The CDR3 coding sequence is TGTGCCAGCAGCACAGGGCCCGATACGCAGTATTTT. Its translation: CASSTGPDTQYF.

The CDR3 DNA is TGCAGCGTTGAAGATCCCGCAGTAGCGGGAGACACCGGGGAGCTGTTTTTT. Amino acids: CSVEDPAVAGDTGELFF. The chain links TRBV29-1 to TRBJ2-2, with TRBD2 matching over 9 bases. The CDR3 spans 17 residues. Germline assignment: CDR1 SQVTM and CDR2 ANQGSEA. Trimming took 0 bases from V and 3 from J; bases not matched to a gene: 8.

This clone was picked up one time. CDR3 in DNA: TGTGCCATCAAGGACAGTACCAGTGAAGCTTTCTTT. Its translation is CAIKDSTSEAFF. The chain has TRBV6-1 and TRBJ1-1; the D gene is possibly TRBD1 (6 bases). Germline-derived CDR1 and CDR2 are MNHNS and SASEGT. There are 12 residues in the CDR3. Trimming stripped 10 bases from V and 7 bases from J, with 16 bases between.

The CDR3 coding sequence is TGTGCCAGCAGACTCGGGGTAGCGGGGGAAGGCGGGGAGCTGTTTTTT. Amino acid sequence: CASRLGVAGEGGELFF. The gene calls are TRBV5-4 and TRBJ2-2, with TRBD2 identical over 9 bases. The CDR3 sequence is 16 residues long. V was pared by 5 bases and J by 7 bases, with 12 bases of the junction left unmatched. Germline values: CDR1 SGHNT, CDR2 YYREEE (reference sequence).

The chain is built from TRBV4-1 and TRBJ1-4; D is ambiguous. Trimming left V 1 base short and J 8 bases short, with 8 bases between. Germline V lookup: CDR1 MGHRA, CDR2 YSYEKL. The CDR3 runs 13 residues. The CDR3 sequence is CASSQVISEKLFF. CDR3 nucleotides: TGCGCCAGCAGCCAAGTAATATCGGAAAAACTGTTTTTT.

Only a few counts were recorded for this clone. The chain combines TRBV28 with TRBJ2-1; 10 nucleotides line up with TRBD2. This CDR3 has 14 residues. The germline V gene has CDR1 MDHEN and CDR2 SYDVKM. With 5 bases clipped from V and 8 bases from J, the junction kept 6 bases outside the gene matches. CDR3 sequence reads: CASSVLAGAHEQFF. In DNA form, the CDR3 reads TGTGCCAGCAGTGTCCTAGCGGGAGCCCATGAGCAGTTCTTC.

CDR3 residues: CASSQDHTSGANVLTF. The DNA for the CDR3 is TGTGCCAGCAGCCAAGATCACACCTCTGGGGCCAACGTCCTGACTTTC. The rearrangement joins TRBV4-2 to TRBJ2-6; D is uncertain. The CDR3 has 16 residues. The germline V gene encodes CDR1 LGHNA and CDR2 YNFKEQ. The V end lost 0 bases, the J end lost 0 bases, and 6 bases lay between the germline ends.

The chain has TRBV7-9 and TRBJ2-7; tentative D call: TRBD1 (5 bases). V dropped 3 bases and J dropped 4 bases, with 7 bases sitting between them. The CDR3 covers 12 residues. Germline assignment: CDR1 SEHNR and CDR2 FQNEAQ (reference sequence). The CDR3, as DNA: TGTGCCAGCAGCTTGACAGTATACGAGCAGTACTTC. Translation: CASSLTVYEQYF.

This clone has a handful of counts. J is TRBJ2-7 and V is TRBV4-2, with a possible D match to TRBD1 (7 bases). The CDR3 covers 17 residues. Germline V lookup: CDR1 LGHNA, CDR2 YNFKEQ. Trimming removed 1 base from V and 2 bases from J, with 18 bases in between. The CDR3 DNA reads TGTGCCAGCAGCCAAGGGAGGGGGCAGGGACCGCCCTACGAGCAGTACTTC. Its protein is CASSQGRGQGPPYEQYF.

The J gene is TRBJ2-4, the V gene TRBV30; 10 nucleotides line up with TRBD2. J lost 2 bases, V lost 0 bases, and 13 bases had no gene match. The germline V gene has CDR1 GTSNPN and CDR2 SVGIG (reference sequence). The CDR3 totals 19 residues. The CDR3, as DNA: TGTGCCTGGAGTGTAAGTCGGTCTAGCGGGAGAGGGACCAAAAACATTCAGTACTTC. It yields the protein CAWSVSRSSGRGTKNIQYF.

This rearrangement joins TRBV5-5 to TRBJ2-2, with D tentatively TRBD2 (6 bases). The length of the CDR3 is 15 residues. The V end was cut by 2 bases, the J end by 4 bases, with 12 bases between. Germline-derived CDR1 and CDR2 are SGHKS and YYEKEE (reference sequence). The DNA of the CDR3 is TGTGCCAGCAGCTTTAGGGAGGCGGGCACCGGGGAGCTGTTTTTT. Protein: CASSFREAGTGELFF.

This clone turned up a few times. This chain connects TRBV5-1 to TRBJ1-1; D remains ambiguous. This CDR3 is 11 amino acids long. Germline loops: CDR1 SGHRS, CDR2 YFSETQ. With 4 bases removed from V and 4 bases from J, the gap between germline ends came to 5 bases. The CDR3 nucleotides are TGCGCCAGCAGCGGAGCCACTGAAGCTTTCTTT. It specifies CASSGATEAFF.

This chain joins TRBV19 and TRBJ1-1, with no clear D. Trimming cost V 3 bases and J 0 bases, with 23 bases left between them. Germline lookup yields CDR1 LNHDA and CDR2 SQIVND (reference sequence). The CDR3 runs to 19 residues. CDR3 region: CASSISDGSGDTMNTEAFF. CDR3 coding DNA: TGTGCCAGTAGTATCAGTGATGGGAGTGGGGATACTATGAACACTGAAGCTTTCTTT. The whole variable domain, filled in from reference TRBV19 and TRBJ1-1, reads DGGITQSPKYLFRKEGQNVTLSCEQNLNHDAMYWYRQDPGQGLRLIYYSQIVNDFQKGDIAEGYSVSREKKESFPLTVTSAQKNPTAFYLCASSISDGSGDTMNTEAFFGQGTRLTVV.

The count of this clone is one. The chain has TRBV30 and TRBJ2-7, with 9 bases aligning to TRBD1. This CDR3 spans 12 amino acids. The trim removed 5 bases at V and 3 bases at J, leaving 2 bases unmatched. Germline V gene data show CDR1 as GTSNPN and CDR2 as SVGIG (reference sequence). The CDR3 DNA sequence: TGTGCCTGGCGGACAGGGGTCTACGAGCAGTACTTC. The encoded protein is CAWRTGVYEQYF. The whole variable domain, filled in from reference TRBV30 and TRBJ2-7, reads SQTIHQWPATLVQPVGSPLSLECTVEGTSNPNLYWYRQAAGRGLQLLFYSVGIGQISSEVPQNLSASRPQDRQFILSSKKLLLSDSGFYLCAWRTGVYEQYFGPGTRLTVT.

On this clone itself: A read error may produce the germline difference seen at one junction end. The chain has TRBV27 and TRBJ2-7, with 8 bases aligning to TRBD1. CDR1 MNHEY and CDR2 SMNVEV come from the germline V gene (reference sequence). The CDR3 spans 15 residues. The CDR3 loop reads CASSLWAGGSDEQYF. The CDR3 DNA is TGTGCCAGCAGTTTATGGGCAGGGGGCTCCGACGAGCAGTACTTC.

The chain recombines TRBV11-2 with TRBJ1-2; 7 bases match TRBD1. Germline values: CDR1 SGHAT, CDR2 FQNNGV. With V trimmed by 8 bases and J by 3 bases, 9 bases remained unmatched. The CDR3 is made up of 14 amino acids. CDR3 residues: CASGKTGSHYGYTF. CDR3 nucleotide sequence: TGTGCCAGCGGGAAGACAGGGTCCCACTATGGCTACACCTTC.

This chain uses TRBV6-5 with TRBJ2-3; D perhaps matches TRBD1 (6 bases). The germline V and J ends were trimmed by 0 bases and 3 bases, with 13 bases remaining between them. Germline CDR1 reads MNHEY; CDR2 reads SVGAGI. CDR3 size: 16 residues. In nucleotides, the CDR3 is TGTGCCAGCAGTTACTCAGGGCAGGGGCTGACAGATACGCAGTATTTT. It specifies CASSYSGQGLTDTQYF.

This chain uses TRBV19 with TRBJ1-5; TRBD1 aligns across 8 bases. The germline V gene encodes CDR1 LNHDA and CDR2 SQIVND (reference sequence). This CDR3 contains 14 residues. V lost 7 bases and J lost 2; bases outside the gene matches: 4. CDR3 protein: CASNRGLGNQPQHF. CDR3 coding DNA: TGTGCCAGTAACAGGGGGTTGGGCAATCAGCCCCAGCATTTT.